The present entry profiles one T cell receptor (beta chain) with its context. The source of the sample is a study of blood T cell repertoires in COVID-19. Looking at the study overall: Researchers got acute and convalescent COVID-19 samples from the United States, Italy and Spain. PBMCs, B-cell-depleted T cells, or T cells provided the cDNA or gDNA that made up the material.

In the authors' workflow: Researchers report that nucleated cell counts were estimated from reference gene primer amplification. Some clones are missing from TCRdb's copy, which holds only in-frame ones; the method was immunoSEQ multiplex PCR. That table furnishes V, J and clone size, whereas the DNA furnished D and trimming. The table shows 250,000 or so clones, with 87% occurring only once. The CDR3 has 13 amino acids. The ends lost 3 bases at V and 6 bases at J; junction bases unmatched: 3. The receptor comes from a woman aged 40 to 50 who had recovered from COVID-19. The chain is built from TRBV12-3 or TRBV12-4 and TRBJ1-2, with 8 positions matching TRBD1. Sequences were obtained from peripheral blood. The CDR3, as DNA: TGTGCCAGCAGTTTTTTGGACAGGGATGGCTACACCTTC. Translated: CASSFLDRDGYTF.